Each of the 12 T cell receptor beta chains below was sequenced from the same sample in a study of metastatic and nonmetastatic thyroid tumors. There were no patients who had received any treatment before thyroid surgery. TCRdb reanalyzed the PCR reads with MiXCR. The data show approximately 12,000 clones, 24% seen once. Sample: blood. Receptors originate from a male donor with papillary thyroid cancer or a benign thyroid nodule (not recorded which). Some clones in this sample may be carry-over from other donors' samples.

This clone came up many times. Given a much more abundant clone one base away, this may be a read error. The chain links TRBV11-3 to TRBJ2-1, with D unclear. Deletions cut 6 bases from V and 13 bases from J, with 19 bases between. The CDR3 has 13 amino acids. The germline CDR1 and CDR2 sequences are SGHNT and YENEEA. The CDR3 DNA follows: TGTGCCAGCAGTGGTCGACCCACCAGGCCCCAGTTCTTC. Amino acid sequence: CASSGRPTRPQFF.

The genes are TRBV4-1 and TRBJ2-7; D perhaps matches TRBD2 (6 bases). The CDR3 is made up of 16 amino acids. With 0 bases removed from V and 1 base from J, the gap between germline ends came to 13 bases. Per germline, CDR1 MGHRA and CDR2 YSYEKL. CDR3 nucleotides: TGCGCCAGCAGCCAAGATCGGGACTTCTCTTCCTACGAGCAGTACTTC. Its protein product is CASSQDRDFSSYEQYF.

This sequence joins TRBV6-5 and TRBJ1-4; D not certain. Trimming removed 2 bases at V and 4 bases at J, with 8 bases between. CDR1 and CDR2 (germline): MNHEY, SVGAGI. CDR3 length equals 14 residues. DNA of the CDR3: TGTGCCAGCAGTTACAACGGATTTAATGAAAAACTGTTTTTT. Protein product: CASSYNGFNEKLFF.

The chain joins TRBV12-3 or TRBV12-4 to TRBJ1-6; 8 bases line up with TRBD1. CDR3 length: 13 amino acids. V trimming: 5 bases; J trimming: 7 bases; junction bases outside the gene matches: 1. The CDR3 sequence is CASSRQGNSPLHF. The CDR3 bases are TGTGCCAGCAGTAGACAGGGGAATTCACCCCTCCACTTT.

V usage is TRBV30 and J usage is TRBJ2-1; no firm D call. CDR1 GTSNPN and CDR2 SVGIG come from the germline V gene (reference sequence). Trimming cost V 1 base and J 3 bases, with 7 bases left between them. The CDR3 is made up of 13 amino acids. CDR3 loop: CAWSDPGYNEQFF. The DNA for the CDR3 is TGTGCCTGGAGTGACCCGGGCTACAATGAGCAGTTCTTC.

This clone has only a few counts. This chain uses TRBV28 with TRBJ2-7; 10 nucleotides line up with TRBD1. Germline CDR1 MDHEN, CDR2 SYDVKM. This CDR3 comprises 14 residues. V lost 3 bases, J lost 2 bases, and 1 base stayed unmatched. The CDR3 DNA reads TGTGCCAGCAGTTTGGGGACAGGGGCCTACGAGCAGTACTTC. Its protein is CASSLGTGAYEQYF. The full variable domain, rest sourced from reference TRBV28 and TRBJ2-7, is DVKVTQSSRYLVKRTGEKVFLECVQDMDHENMFWYRQDPGLGLRLIYFSYDVKMKEKGDIPEGYSVSREKKERFSLILESASTNQTSMYLCASSLGTGAYEQYFGPGTRLTVT.

In its sample, this clone was seen a few times. The chain is built from TRBV10-3 and TRBJ2-3; no definite D call. CDR3 length: 14 residues. V was shortened by 0 bases and J by 0 bases, with 4 bases between the two germline ends. Germline values: CDR1 ENHRY, CDR2 SYGVKD. The chain's CDR3 is CAISESASTDTQYF. CDR3 nucleotide sequence: TGTGCCATCAGTGAGTCGGCAAGCACAGATACGCAGTATTTT.

The chain uses TRBV6-1 and TRBJ1-5; no firm D call. CDR1 and CDR2 (germline): MNHNS, SASEGT. The CDR3 length is 14 residues. The V gene lost 6 bases and the J gene lost 4 bases, with 13 bases spanning the gap. The CDR3 sequence is CASRNLGINQPQHF. DNA for the CDR3: TGTGCCAGCAGAAATCTGGGAATTAATCAGCCCCAGCATTTT.

There are many counts of this clone. This clone may be a read error of a much larger clone one base away. The chain recombines TRBV20-1 with TRBJ2-2, with 8 positions matching TRBD1. The CDR3 is 16 amino acids. Germline trimming cut 1 base from V and 3 bases from J; bases unmatched to any gene: 7. The germline V gene has CDR1 DFQATT and CDR2 SNEGSKA (reference sequence). Here the CDR3 DNA reads TGCAGTGCTAGAGCGGCAGGGGGCCCATACACCGGGGAGCTGTTTTTT. This codes for CSARAAGGPYTGELFF.

The rearrangement uses TRBV20-1 and TRBJ2-7; weak D call: TRBD1 (6 bases). The CDR3 covers 14 residues. Germline values: CDR1 DFQATT, CDR2 SNEGSKA (reference sequence). V lost 4 bases to trimming and J lost 4 bases, with 17 bases between them. The DNA for the CDR3 is TGCAGTGCTACAGCCCGGCAGGGGAGTTACGAGCAGTACTTC. Protein sequence: CSATARQGSYEQYF.

Notes on this clone: This CDR3 is missing its conserved last phenylalanine or tryptophan, likely due to a read error. The V gene is TRBV20-1, the J gene TRBJ2-6, with D perhaps TRBD1 (5 bases). Germline loops: CDR1 DFQATT, CDR2 SNEGSKA (reference sequence). This CDR3 has 14 amino acids. CDR3 sequence (DNA): TGCAGTGCTAGAGATGCGACTGGGGCCATCGTCCTGACTATC. Its translation is CSARDATGAIVLTI.

This chain joins TRBV12-5 and TRBJ2-5, with D unclear. The germline V gene encodes CDR1 LGHNT and CDR2 FRNRAP. Trimming stripped 5 bases from V and 1 base from J, with 11 bases between. The CDR3 has 14 amino acids. CDR3 DNA: TGTGCTAGTGGTAAAAAAGCAGTCCAAGAGACCCAGTACTTC. This codes for CASGKKAVQETQYF.